Listed here are 30 T cell receptor beta chains from one sample, sequenced in a study of response to subunit inactivated influenza vaccine. TCRdb ran MiXCR on the RT-PCR reads and lists one entry per CDR3 protein. The table has around 500,000 distinct CDR3 sequences, about a tenth seen once; the top ten hold approximately 12%. Specimen: PBMCs from blood, collected roughly 48 days after vaccination. The receptors originated from a man in his forties or fifties who received an inactivated influenza vaccine.

This clonotype was seen a handful of times. The chain uses TRBV7-9 and TRBJ1-3, with D uncertain. Trimming took 1 base from V and 7 from J, leaving 11 bases between them. This CDR3 spans 14 amino acids. CDR1 and CDR2 from the germline V gene are SEHNR and FQNEAQ (reference sequence). The CDR3 sequence: CASSLGETGNTIYF. CDR3 coding DNA: TGTGCCAGCAGCTTAGGGGAGACGGGGAACACCATATATTTT. The full variable domain, with the rest looked up from reference TRBV7-9 and TRBJ1-3, is DTGVSQNPRHKITKRGQNVTFRCDPISEHNRLYWYRQTLGQGPEFLTYFQNEAQLEKSRLLSDRFSAERPKGSFSTLEIQRTEQGDSAMYLCASSLGETGNTIYFGEGSWLTVV.

The CDR3 sequence: CASSSGQGISNEKLFF. Written as DNA, the CDR3 is TGTGCCAGCAGTTCGGGACAGGGCATCAGTAATGAAAAACTGTTTTTT. V and J are TRBV12-3 or TRBV12-4 and TRBJ1-4, with 9 positions matching TRBD1. This CDR3 is built from 16 residues. The junction had 7 bases not matched to a gene; V was cut back by 4 bases and J by 4 bases.

This clonotype occurred a few times. This chain links TRBV7-2 with TRBJ1-4; 7 bases line up with TRBD1. Trimming took 0 bases from V and 8 from J; bases not matched to a gene: 6. The germline V gene encodes CDR1 SGHTA and CDR2 FQGNSA. CDR3 length: 15 residues. CDR3 DNA: TGTGCCAGCAGCTTAGCTGACAGGGATGTCGAAAAACTGTTTTTT. Encoded protein: CASSLADRDVEKLFF.

This chain connects TRBV7-6 to TRBJ2-2; 7 bases are shared with TRBD1. The V gene end was trimmed by 6 bases and the J gene end by 3 bases; junction bases not matched to a gene: 7. The CDR3 has 15 amino acids. Per germline, CDR1 SGHVS and CDR2 FNYEAQ. The CDR3, as DNA: TGTGCCAGCAGTAAGGGAACAGGGGACACCGGGGAGCTGTTTTTT. Protein sequence: CASSKGTGDTGELFF.

The table lists this clonotype with a few counts. J is TRBJ2-7 and V is TRBV6-2 or TRBV6-3, with D perhaps TRBD2 (6 bases). With 5 bases removed from V and 1 base from J, the gap between germline ends came to 15 bases. This CDR3 has 15 residues. CDR1 and CDR2 (germline): MNHEY, SVGEGT. The CDR3 bases are TGTGCCAGCAGTCCCTTGTTCGGGACTTCCTACGAGCAGTACTTC. It is translated as CASSPLFGTSYEQYF.

The rearrangement uses TRBV25-1 and TRBJ1-2; D is uncertain. Germline V gene lookup returns CDR1 MGHDK and CDR2 SYGVNS. This CDR3 region has 15 residues. Trimming took 1 base from V and 5 from J, leaving 14 bases between them. The CDR3 here is CASSESGRSKYGYTF. CDR3 DNA sequence: TGTGCCAGCAGTGAATCGGGGAGATCAAAGTATGGCTACACCTTC.

The chain uses TRBV7-9 and TRBJ2-1; the D is unclear. The CDR3 is 10 residues long. CDR1 SEHNR and CDR2 FQNEAQ come from the germline V gene (reference sequence). V lost 9 bases and J 10 bases, leaving 10 bases between the germline ends. The CDR3 coding sequence is TGTGCCAGTGGGTCCGTGGAGCAGTTCTTC. Translating it yields CASGSVEQFF. The full variable domain, rest sourced from reference TRBV7-9 and TRBJ2-1, is DTGVSQNPRHKITKRGQNVTFRCDPISEHNRLYWYRQTLGQGPEFLTYFQNEAQLEKSRLLSDRFSAERPKGSFSTLEIQRTEQGDSAMYLCASGSVEQFFGPGTRLTVL.

At least ten counts were recorded for this clonotype. The J gene is TRBJ2-2, the V gene TRBV6-2 or TRBV6-3, with 11 bases aligning to TRBD2. Trimming removed 2 bases from V and 6 bases from J; junction bases left unmatched: 2. This CDR3 spans 15 amino acids. The germline CDR1 and CDR2 sequences are MNHEY and SVGEGT. DNA of the CDR3: TGTGCCAGCAGTTACGGGGGACTAGCGGCCGGGGAGCTGTTTTTT. Encoded protein: CASSYGGLAAGELFF.

This clonotype was detected many times. The V and J genes are TRBV6-5 and TRBJ2-7, with D perhaps TRBD2 (5 bases). CDR3 length equals 16 residues. Germline assignment: CDR1 MNHEY and CDR2 SVGAGI. V lost 0 bases to trimming and J lost 3 bases, with 15 bases between them. Written as DNA, the CDR3 is TGTGCCAGCAGTTACTCGAGTCGGGAAAGGGACTACGAGCAGTACTTC. Translated, it gives CASSYSSRERDYEQYF.

The gene calls are TRBV7-2 and TRBJ1-6, with D hard to call. Trimming pared 5 bases from V and 2 bases from J, leaving 13 bases between. The CDR3 loop spans 16 amino acids. Germline V gives CDR1 SGHTA, CDR2 FQGNSA. This chain's CDR3 is CASSQMGRPYNSPLHF. As DNA, the CDR3 is TGTGCCAGCAGCCAAATGGGTCGACCCTATAATTCACCCCTCCACTTT.

This clonotype was counted a few times. The gene calls are TRBV5-4 and TRBJ2-5; 11 nucleotides align to TRBD2. The CDR3 has 21 residues. CDR1 and CDR2 from the germline V gene are SGHNT and YYREEE (reference sequence). The trim removed 1 base at V and 3 bases at J, leaving 20 bases unmatched. CDR3 sequence (DNA): TGTGCCAGCAGCTTGTGTAATTTTGGACTAGCGGGCCTCTGGGAAGAAGAGACCCAGTACTTC. Translating it yields CASSLCNFGLAGLWEEETQYF.

This chain links TRBV5-1 with TRBJ2-1; D is uncertain. CDR1 is SGHRS and CDR2 is YFSETQ in the germline V gene. This CDR3 contains 14 residues. Trimming took off 4 bases at V and 6 bases at J, with 14 bases between the two ends. The CDR3 DNA is TGCGCCAGCAGCCTTCGACAACTCGGCAATGAGCAGTTCTTC. Protein sequence: CASSLRQLGNEQFF. Complete variable domain (other parts from reference TRBV5-1 and TRBJ2-1): KAGVTQTPRYLIKTRGQQVTLSCSPISGHRSVSWYQQTPGQGLQFLFEYFSETQRNKGNFPGRFSGRQFSNSRSEMNVSTLELGDSALYLCASSLRQLGNEQFFGPGTRLTVL.

This clonotype was counted a few times. The chain combines TRBV20-1 with TRBJ2-7; possibly TRBD1 for D (6 bases). Germline CDR1 reads DFQATT; CDR2 reads SNEGSKA (reference sequence). This CDR3 contains 16 residues. The V end was cut by 0 bases, the J end by 3 bases, with 18 bases between. CDR3 in amino acids: CSARDLGTHTNYEQYF. In DNA, the CDR3 is TGCAGTGCTAGAGATTTAGGGACACATACCAACTACGAGCAGTACTTC.

Ten or more counts support this clonotype. The chain carries TRBV5-5 and TRBJ2-1, with 8 bases matching TRBD1. This CDR3 is built from 15 residues. Germline CDR1 reads SGHKS; CDR2 reads YYEKEE (reference sequence). V lost 0 bases and J lost 6; bases outside the gene matches: 5. The CDR3 spells CASSLDQGAGNEQFF. In DNA, the CDR3 is TGTGCCAGCAGCTTGGACCAGGGGGCTGGCAATGAGCAGTTCTTC.

This clonotype occurred many times. This chain links TRBV27 with TRBJ1-5; no clear D. Germline assignment: CDR1 MNHEY and CDR2 SMNVEV (reference sequence). V was pared by 3 bases and J by 3 bases, with 3 bases between. CDR3 length: 12 residues. For the CDR3, the DNA is TGTGCCAGCAGTTTTAACAATCAGCCCCAGCATTTT. Translation gives CASSFNNQPQHF.

This clonotype has more than one count but fewer than ten. The rearrangement uses TRBV5-1 and TRBJ2-5; 8 bases align to TRBD1. CDR1 is SGHRS and CDR2 is YFSETQ in the germline V gene. The CDR3 totals 15 residues. The junction had 4 bases not matched to a gene; V was cut back by 2 bases and J by 1 base. CDR3 sequence reads: CASSFAGGFQETQYF. The CDR3 DNA sequence: TGCGCCAGCAGCTTTGCAGGGGGCTTCCAAGAGACCCAGTACTTC.

J is TRBJ1-2 and V is TRBV20-1; 8 bases fit TRBD1. Germline trimming cut 4 bases from V and 5 bases from J; bases unmatched to any gene: 6. The CDR3 loop spans 13 amino acids. Per the germline V gene, CDR1 is DFQATT and CDR2 is SNEGSKA (reference sequence). The CDR3 region has the DNA TGCAGTGCTACCCGGACAGGGAATTATGGCTACACCTTC. Amino acids: CSATRTGNYGYTF.

This clonotype was detected only a few times. This sequence joins TRBV7-2 and TRBJ1-6; D might be TRBD1 (5 bases). Germline CDR1 and CDR2: SGHTA and FQGNSA. There are 14 residues in the CDR3. V was trimmed by 1 base and J by 9 bases, leaving 10 bases between them. The DNA of the CDR3 is TGTGCCAGCAGCTTAGGGGACCTTCTTTCACCCCTCCACTTT. It is translated as CASSLGDLLSPLHF.

This clonotype was observed a few times. The chain recombines TRBV18 with TRBJ1-4; D not certain. The germline V and J ends were trimmed by 2 bases and 7 bases, with 14 bases remaining between them. The germline gives CDR1 KGHSH, CDR2 LQKENI. This CDR3 comprises 15 residues. The CDR3 is CASSPGHHHREKLFF. The DNA of the CDR3 is TGTGCCAGCTCACCAGGGCACCACCATCGTGAAAAACTGTTTTTT.

This clonotype has a count of ten or more. This rearrangement joins TRBV4-1 to TRBJ2-1, with TRBD1 identical over 9 bases. In germline, CDR1 is MGHRA, CDR2 YSYEKL. The CDR3 is 13 residues long. Trimming cost V 5 bases and J 12 bases; bases outside gene matches: 8. This chain's CDR3 is CASSGWTGEGQFF. CDR3 bases: TGCGCCAGCAGCGGCTGGACAGGGGAAGGGCAGTTCTTC.

In its sample, this clonotype was seen a few times. The chain recombines TRBV4-1 with TRBJ2-3; 7 bases match TRBD2. The germline V gene has CDR1 MGHRA and CDR2 YSYEKL. The CDR3 sequence is 17 residues long. The junction had 9 bases not matched to a gene; V was cut back by 0 bases and J by 3 bases. Here the CDR3 reads CASSQDGRGRETDTQYF. DNA for the CDR3: TGCGCCAGCAGCCAAGATGGTCGCGGGAGAGAGACAGATACGCAGTATTTT.

This clonotype showed up many times. The chain uses TRBV28 and TRBJ1-5; the match to TRBD1 covers 9 bases. J lost 5 bases, V lost 8 bases, and 10 bases had no gene match. The CDR3 totals 15 residues. CDR1 and CDR2 (germline): MDHEN, SYDVKM. The CDR3 DNA reads TGTGCCAGCGACTACACTAACAGGGGGCATCAGCCCCAGCATTTT. It encodes CASDYTNRGHQPQHF. The entire variable domain, with the rest obtained from reference TRBV28 and TRBJ1-5, is as follows: DVKVTQSSRYLVKRTGEKVFLECVQDMDHENMFWYRQDPGLGLRLIYFSYDVKMKEKGDIPEGYSVSREKKERFSLILESASTNQTSMYLCASDYTNRGHQPQHFGDGTRLSIL.

This chain connects TRBV4-3 to TRBJ2-5; D possibly corresponds to TRBD2 (5 bases). The V gene's germline CDR1 is LGHNA and CDR2 YSLEER. The CDR3 has 15 amino acids. Trimming cost V 1 base and J 2 bases, with 11 bases left between them. As DNA, the CDR3 is TGCGCCAGCAGCCAAGGTCCCAGCGGTCAAGAGACCCAGTACTTC. This codes for CASSQGPSGQETQYF.

The sample holds many counts of this clonotype. The chain joins TRBV12-3 or TRBV12-4 to TRBJ2-1; TRBD1 aligns across 8 bases. Losses at the gene ends were 4 bases for V and 8 bases for J; bases not matched to a gene: 7. CDR3 length equals 14 residues. The CDR3 DNA follows: TGTGCCAGCAGTTACTCGGTCAGGGGGCATGAGCAGTTCTTC. Its protein is CASSYSVRGHEQFF.

The chain joins TRBV4-1 to TRBJ1-5; no clear D gene. The CDR3 contains 15 residues. V lost 0 bases to trimming and J lost 11 bases, with 17 bases between them. Germline values: CDR1 MGHRA, CDR2 YSYEKL. In nucleotides, the CDR3 is TGCGCCAGCAGCCAAGATTTTGCGTCGGGAGGGTCCCAGCATTTT. Translating it yields CASSQDFASGGSQHF.

V gene TRBV6-5 combines with J gene TRBJ1-2; D remains ambiguous. The germline gives CDR1 MNHEY, CDR2 SVGAGI. V lost 1 base and J 2 bases, leaving 8 bases between the germline ends. This CDR3 is built from 14 residues. CDR3 in amino acids: CASSYYTGNYGYTF. In DNA, the CDR3 is TGTGCCAGCAGTTACTATACGGGAAACTATGGCTACACCTTC.

This clonotype was seen only a few times. This chain connects TRBV20-1 to TRBJ2-3; D perhaps matches TRBD1 (5 bases). The CDR3 runs 15 residues. Trimming removed 5 bases at V and 0 bases at J, with 15 bases between. CDR1 is DFQATT, CDR2 SNEGSKA, per germline (reference sequence). Here the CDR3 DNA reads TGCAGTGCTGGACGAAAGGGGCGAAGCACAGATACGCAGTATTTT. This translates into CSAGRKGRSTDTQYF.

This clonotype was counted ten times or more. V gene TRBV4-3 combines with J gene TRBJ2-3; 11 bases match TRBD2. Unmatched junction bases numbered 4, after V lost 4 bases and J lost 4 bases. Germline lookup yields CDR1 LGHNA and CDR2 YSLEER. This CDR3 is 15 amino acids long. The DNA of the CDR3 is TGCGCCAGCAGCCCGGGGACTAGCGGATCAGATACGCAGTATTTT. Its translation: CASSPGTSGSDTQYF.

The rearrangement joins TRBV7-9 to TRBJ2-7; the D is unclear. Germline assignment: CDR1 SEHNR and CDR2 FQNEAQ (reference sequence). V was trimmed by 1 base and J by 7 bases, leaving 14 bases between them. The CDR3 covers 14 residues. The CDR3 sequence is CASSLVSGLMEQYF. CDR3 in DNA: TGTGCCAGCAGCTTAGTGTCGGGTCTCATGGAGCAGTACTTC.

This clonotype has ten or more counts. V usage is TRBV7-2 and J usage is TRBJ2-1, with D hard to call. The germline V and J ends were trimmed by 2 bases and 9 bases, with 5 bases remaining between them. The CDR3 consists of 11 residues. CDR1 SGHTA and CDR2 FQGNSA come from the germline V gene. CDR3 sequence reads: CASSLLTEQFF. The CDR3 DNA reads as TGTGCCAGCAGCTTACTCACTGAGCAGTTCTTC.